This T cell receptor beta chain came from a study of cytomegalovirus exposure and HLA in healthy donors (dated by TCRdb to 2016 to 2017). Background on the whole study: In an earlier analysis of some 610 of the donors, about 260 Gb of sequence data and 100 million or so unique TCR beta sequences from about 179 million T cells were reported. An early release that covered fewer than 800 HLA-typed donors contained approximately 300 gigabases of sequencing data and around 80 million unique TCR sequences. Of the 300 to 500 genotyped donors, over 80% were placed in the genetic ancestry cluster associated with self-reported Caucasian donors. The aim of the study was to test whether cataloging public T cell receptors could identify signatures of past pathogen exposure. Using immunosequencing, the study profiled T cell repertoires from some 670 subjects and related those repertoires to cytomegalovirus serostatus. A separate validation cohort of roughly 110 different subjects was used in addition to the roughly 700-subject first cohort. High-throughput TCR immunosequencing, statistical association of individual TCRs with disease status, and machine learning were combined to predict cytomegalovirus infection status. A later analysis re-analyzed previously published TCR beta repertoires from 500 to 700 donors and added high-resolution HLA genotyping to study TCR occurrence patterns. Rather than using new phenotypic data, the later analysis identified candidate immune exposures from TCR beta sequences and from how often those sequences occurred across donors. An earlier analysis of fewer than 700 of the donors applied high-throughput TCR beta sequencing to assess whether each TCR beta V gene segment acted as functional or pseudogenic. Donor age, sex, ethnicity and CMV serostatus were compiled together with the repertoire data. A later genetic analysis took genome-wide SNP genotypes for about three fifths of the 666 donors and used that subset as a discovery cohort. Every repertoire in the discovery cohort had been generated on one and the same sequencing platform. HLA typing covered class I and class II loci at four-digit resolution. Typing coverage varied by locus: roughly 629-630 donors for A, B, C, DRB1 and DQB1; roughly 520 for DQA1; some 610 for DPA1; around 450 for DPB1. A few DR-DQ haplotypes were handled as single units for association and clustering because linkage in the cohort was strong. Among under 450 genotyped donors of the cohort, an average of around 240,000 unique TCR beta nucleotide sequences were sequenced per donor, about a sixth of them non-productive.

The cohort consisted of 670 or so healthy bone marrow donors. Cohort members were all nominally healthy when sampled, although unrecorded immune exposures were likely present. The donor tested CMV seronegative and was one of the 352 seronegative cohort members. A peripheral blood sample was collected from each donor, and TCR beta sequencing was performed on peripheral blood mononuclear cells. Genomic DNA was extracted from the blood cell samples with the Qiagen DNeasy Blood Extraction Kit. There are a few counts of this clone. No antigen is known for it. No quality values exist for individual bases; no much larger clone is one base distant. General conclusions and limits of the study: The authors suggested that the approach could potentially be extended to other disease states and immunological phenotypes. In a later analysis, TCR association rates were found to vary across HLA loci, with the most associated TCRs seen for DRB1 alleles and the fewest for HLA-C alleles. A further reported finding was that TCR beta sequences accurately predicted the HLA-A and HLA-B alleles for most subjects in the first cohort. Sequencing depth was assumed to be roughly uniform across donors in the presence/absence analyses, though that assumption may not hold. In an earlier analysis of about 600 of the donors, most TCR beta V segments appeared in productive rearrangements about 87% or about 30% of the time, broadly matching IMGT annotations. Because HLA typing was missing for some donors at each locus, association tests included only the typed subset. In the study, approximately 160 TCR beta chains were listed as associated with cytomegalovirus. In a later genetic analysis, a missense DCLRE1C variant was associated with V-gene and J-gene trimming of TCR beta chains, and the association was replicated in an independent cohort. A cluster of highly shared sequence variants was judged likely to represent a technical artifact of the sequencing pipeline. According to a later analysis, most CMV-associated TCR beta chains appeared to be HLA-restricted, and the HLA associations seemed to be driven largely by CMV exposure. A later analysis found that HLA-associated TCR beta chains were more clonally expanded and had lower generation probabilities than equally common non-associated chains. The classifier was reported to diagnose cytomegalovirus status with high specificity and sensitivity in both the original cohort and the validation cohort. A later analysis associated 16,951 TCR beta sequences with specific HLA alleles at a false discovery rate of 0.05. Some IMGT-functional V segments, including TRBV6-2 and TRBV6-3, could not be distinguished by the 87-base-pair reads and were therefore excluded. While some public TCRs were present in many individuals, most TCR sequences turned up only very rarely across donors. Linkage disequilibrium might explain the correlated functional status among segregating V segments, but an unknown experimental factor could not be excluded. CMV serostatus was the only immune exposure information available for the cohort. When HLA alleles, especially DR and DQ, strongly co-occurred, TCR associations were difficult to assign to individual alleles. According to a later genetic analysis, donors in an Asian-associated ancestry cluster had fewer N-insertions in productive TCRs than the approximately 610-donor mean. A later analysis reported that several top co-occurrence clusters appeared linked to parvovirus B19, influenza, CMV and Epstein-Barr virus. The earlier analysis of about 600 of the donors excluded roughly 16 rarely observed V segments, including chromosome 9 orphons, because counts were too low. A few of the identified cytomegalovirus-associated TCR beta chains were confirmed in vitro to be specific for cytomegalovirus antigens. In this cohort, only TCR beta chains were sequenced, and detectable features were limited by the absence of alpha or paired-chain data.

Library preparation employed the immunoSEQ multiplex PCR assay. The multiplex PCR relied on a mix of 60 forward primers for TCR Vbeta segments and 13 reverse primers for TCR Jbeta segments. Amplification of the CDR3 region of rearranged TCR beta genes was performed with a multiplex PCR assay on genomic DNA. The amplified TCR beta libraries were sequenced on the Illumina HiSeq System as 87-base-pair reads. The published analysis was carried out like this. Across the roughly 640 repertoires, a later analysis counted tens of millions of unique TCR beta chains, roughly 11 million of which were shared by at least two donors. To remove PCR and sequencing errors, raw reads were error-corrected and collapsed into unique sequences using a nearest-neighbor algorithm that merged closely related sequences. CDR3 sequences were aligned to IMGT reference sequences to assign V, D and J gene segments. Each retained sequence needed at least a six-nucleotide match to both a V gene segment and a J gene segment. Rearrangements were called productive when the CDR3 lacked stop codons and stayed in frame with V and J; all others were non-productive. Following IMGT convention, CDR3 was defined as the stretch from the second conserved V-encoded cysteine to the conserved J-encoded phenylalanine. In an earlier analysis of more than 550 of the donors, sequences lacking an unambiguous match to a single V gene segment were excluded. In an earlier analysis of 450 to 700 of the donors, V segments were called functional above 56.7% productive rearrangements and were called segregating when the between-donor standard deviation exceeded 5%. A statistical classification framework was built to diagnose cytomegalovirus status from the catalog of TCR beta chain sequences. A later analysis assigned V and J genes by comparing TCR nucleotide sequences with IMGT/GENE-DB human TR gene sequences. Using the TCRdist pipeline, a later analysis assigned CDR3 sequences along with most-parsimonious VDJ recombination scenarios. A later analysis defined each TCR beta chain by its CDR3 amino acid sequence plus V-gene family, and excluded reads lacking a unique V-gene family. As a way to deal with suspected cross-contamination and a sequencing artifact, a later analysis dropped over 550 nucleotide sequences that were highly shared and had low generation probability. In a later analysis, a clonal expansion index was calculated for each public chain from normalized within-repertoire ranks of inferred template counts. Generation probabilities in a later analysis came from a VDJ recombination model fitted to out-of-frame rearrangements, and those results were checked against IGoR. In a later analysis, hypergeometric tests were used to score TCR-TCR, TCR-HLA and TCR-CMV co-occurrence, with a repertoire-size bias correction applied to TCR pairs. In a later analysis, false discovery rates were estimated by permuting HLA or CMV assignments 20 times. In a later analysis, co-occurring TCRs were grouped with DBSCAN, and TCRdist sequence similarity was added when clustering was performed within HLA-allele-positive subsets. Co-occurrence clustering excluded repertoires with fewer than 30,000 or more than 120,000 public chains, plus five with anomalous nucleotide sharing. This is the immuneACCESS table as TCRdb keeps it, with only in-frame sequences that have V and J called. A part of the clones is gone; compared with another copy, unresolved V genes explain less than half, and the rest is unexplained. The DNA gave D and trimming, while V, J and clone size come from that table. This sample comprises some 160,000 clones, roughly 70% of them detected only once. 1.5% to 2% of the sample comes from the top ten.

V and J are truncated by 0 bases and 5 bases respectively, leaving an intervening sequence of 8 bases. From cysteine to phenylalanine, the CDR3 is 13 amino acids long. The kept DNA is CDR3 alone, 39 bases in frame from the first base. Looking up the germline V gene yields CDR1 SGHDN and CDR2 FVKESK. Recombination joined TRBV14 with TRBJ2-7; the D gene cannot be resolved reliably. This clonotype was obtained from a woman between 40 and 50 years old in good health and CMV-seronegative. Sample: PBMCs. The DNA reads as follows: TGTGCCAGCAGCCAAGATCTCAGGCACGAGCAGTACTTC. It translates as CASSQDLRHEQYF.